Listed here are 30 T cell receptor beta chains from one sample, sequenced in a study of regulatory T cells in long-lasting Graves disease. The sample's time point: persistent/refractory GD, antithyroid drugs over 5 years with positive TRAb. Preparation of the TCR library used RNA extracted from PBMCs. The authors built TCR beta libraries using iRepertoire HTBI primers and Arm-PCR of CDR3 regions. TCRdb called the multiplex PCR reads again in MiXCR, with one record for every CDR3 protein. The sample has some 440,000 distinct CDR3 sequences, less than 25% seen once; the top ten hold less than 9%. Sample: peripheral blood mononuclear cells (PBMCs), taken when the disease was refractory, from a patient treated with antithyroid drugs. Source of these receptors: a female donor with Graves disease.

CDR3 sequence (DNA): TGTGCCAGCAGATACCGGGACACCAGTCAAGAGACCCAGTACTTC. Translating gives CASRYRDTSQETQYF. This chain connects TRBV7-9 to TRBJ2-5; possible D gene TRBD1, 6 bases. The CDR3 totals 15 residues. In germline, CDR1 is SEHNR, CDR2 FQNEAQ (reference sequence). The V end was cut by 6 bases, the J end by 2 bases, with 16 bases between.

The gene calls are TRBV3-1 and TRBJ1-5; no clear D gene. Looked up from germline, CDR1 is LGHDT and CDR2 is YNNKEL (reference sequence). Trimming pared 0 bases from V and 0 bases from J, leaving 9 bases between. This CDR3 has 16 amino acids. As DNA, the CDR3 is TGTGCCAGCAGCCAAGATCTCCCTTATAGCAATCAGCCCCAGCATTTT. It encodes CASSQDLPYSNQPQHF.

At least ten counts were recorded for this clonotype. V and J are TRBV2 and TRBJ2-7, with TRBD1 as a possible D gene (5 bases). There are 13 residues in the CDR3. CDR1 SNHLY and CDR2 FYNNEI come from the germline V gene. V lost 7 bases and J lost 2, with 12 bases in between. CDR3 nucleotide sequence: TGTGCCAGCATGCTGACAGAGACCTACGAGCAGTACTTC. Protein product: CASMLTETYEQYF.

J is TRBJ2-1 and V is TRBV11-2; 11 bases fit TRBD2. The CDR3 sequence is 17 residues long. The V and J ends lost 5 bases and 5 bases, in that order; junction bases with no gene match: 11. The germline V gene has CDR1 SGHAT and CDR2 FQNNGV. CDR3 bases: TGTGCCAGCAGCGTTAGGGGGGGGACTAGCGGCAACAATGAGCAGTTCTTC. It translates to CASSVRGGTSGNNEQFF. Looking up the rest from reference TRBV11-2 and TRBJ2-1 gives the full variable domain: EAGVAQSPRYKIIEKRQSVAFWCNPISGHATLYWYQQILGQGPKLLIQFQNNGVVDDSQLPKDRFSAERLKGVDSTLKIQPAKLEDSAVYLCASSVRGGTSGNNEQFFGPGTRLTVL.

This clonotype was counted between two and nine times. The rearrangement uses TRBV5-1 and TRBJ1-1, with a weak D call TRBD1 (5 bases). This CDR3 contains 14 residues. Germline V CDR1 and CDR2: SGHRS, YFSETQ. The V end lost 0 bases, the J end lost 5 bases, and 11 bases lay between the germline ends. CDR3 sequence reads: CASSLDDWGTEAFF. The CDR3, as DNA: TGCGCCAGCAGCTTGGACGATTGGGGGACTGAAGCTTTCTTT. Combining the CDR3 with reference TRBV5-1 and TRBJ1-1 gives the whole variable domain KAGVTQTPRYLIKTRGQQVTLSCSPISGHRSVSWYQQTPGQGLQFLFEYFSETQRNKGNFPGRFSGRQFSNSRSEMNVSTLELGDSALYLCASSLDDWGTEAFFGQGTRLTVV.

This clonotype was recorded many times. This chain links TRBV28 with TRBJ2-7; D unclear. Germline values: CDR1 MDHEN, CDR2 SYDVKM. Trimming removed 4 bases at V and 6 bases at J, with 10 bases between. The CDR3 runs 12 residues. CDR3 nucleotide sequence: TGTGCCAGCAGTTATGGAGCGAGCGAGCAGTACTTC. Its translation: CASSYGASEQYF.

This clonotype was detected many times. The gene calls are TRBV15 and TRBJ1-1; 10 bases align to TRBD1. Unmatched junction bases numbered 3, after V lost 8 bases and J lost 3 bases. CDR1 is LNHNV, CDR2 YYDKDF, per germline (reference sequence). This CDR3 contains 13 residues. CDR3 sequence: CATSGTGDTEAFF. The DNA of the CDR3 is TGTGCCACCTCCGGGACAGGGGACACTGAAGCTTTCTTT.

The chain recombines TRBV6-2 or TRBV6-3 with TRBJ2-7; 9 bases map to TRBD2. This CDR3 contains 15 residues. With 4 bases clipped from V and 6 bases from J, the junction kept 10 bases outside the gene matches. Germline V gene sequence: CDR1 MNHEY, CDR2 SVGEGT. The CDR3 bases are TGTGCCAGCAGTTCCTTCGCGGGACTAGCAGTCGAGCAGTACTTC. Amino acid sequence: CASSSFAGLAVEQYF.

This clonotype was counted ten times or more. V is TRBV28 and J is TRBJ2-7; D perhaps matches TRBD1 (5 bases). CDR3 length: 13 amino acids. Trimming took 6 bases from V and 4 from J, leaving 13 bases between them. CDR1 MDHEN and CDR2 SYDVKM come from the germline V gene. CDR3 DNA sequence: TGTGCCAGCAGCTTGGTGGGGCTGTACGAGCAGTACTTC. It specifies CASSLVGLYEQYF.

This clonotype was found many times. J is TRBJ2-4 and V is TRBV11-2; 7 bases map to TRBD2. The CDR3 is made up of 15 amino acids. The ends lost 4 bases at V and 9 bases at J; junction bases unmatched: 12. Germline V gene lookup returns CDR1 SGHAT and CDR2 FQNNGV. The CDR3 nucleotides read TGTGCCAGCAGCTCCAGTGGACTAGTCCAAAGCATTCAGTACTTC. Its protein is CASSSSGLVQSIQYF.

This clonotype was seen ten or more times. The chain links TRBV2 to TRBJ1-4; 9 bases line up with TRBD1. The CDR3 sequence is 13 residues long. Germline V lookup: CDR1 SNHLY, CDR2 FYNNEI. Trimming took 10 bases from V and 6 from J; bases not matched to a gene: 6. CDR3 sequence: CAILRDRDEKLFF. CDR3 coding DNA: TGTGCCATCCTCCGGGACAGGGATGAAAAACTGTTTTTT.

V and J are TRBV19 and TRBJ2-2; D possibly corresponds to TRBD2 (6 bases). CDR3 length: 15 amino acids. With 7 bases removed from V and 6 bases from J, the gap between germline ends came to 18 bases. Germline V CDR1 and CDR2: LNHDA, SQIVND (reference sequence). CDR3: CASTAGSLWAGELFF. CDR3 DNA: TGTGCCAGTACCGCGGGGAGTTTATGGGCCGGGGAGCTGTTTTTT.

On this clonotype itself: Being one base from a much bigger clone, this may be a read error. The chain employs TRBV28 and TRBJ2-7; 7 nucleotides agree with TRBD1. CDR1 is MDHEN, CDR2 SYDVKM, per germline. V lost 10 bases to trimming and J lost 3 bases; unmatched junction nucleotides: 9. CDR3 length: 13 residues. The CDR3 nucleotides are TGTGCCACCTACTACAGGGGACGCTACGAGCAGTACTTC. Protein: CATYYRGRYEQYF.

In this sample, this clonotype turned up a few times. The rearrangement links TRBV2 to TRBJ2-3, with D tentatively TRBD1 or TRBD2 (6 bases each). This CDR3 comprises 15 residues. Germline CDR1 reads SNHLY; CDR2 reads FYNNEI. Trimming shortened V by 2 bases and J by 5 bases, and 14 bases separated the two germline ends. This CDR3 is CASSEMGGRGDTQYF. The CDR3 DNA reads TGTGCCAGCAGTGAAATGGGGGGCCGGGGAGATACGCAGTATTTT.

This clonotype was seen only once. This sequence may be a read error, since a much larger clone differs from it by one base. The CDR3 protein is CASRGTTAYEQCF. The CDR3 coding sequence is TGTGCCAGCAGGGGGACTACCGCCTACGAGCAGTGCTTC. This rearrangement joins TRBV27 to TRBJ2-7; the match to TRBD2 covers 7 bases. CDR1 is MNHEY, CDR2 SMNVEV, per germline (reference sequence). CDR3 length equals 13 residues.

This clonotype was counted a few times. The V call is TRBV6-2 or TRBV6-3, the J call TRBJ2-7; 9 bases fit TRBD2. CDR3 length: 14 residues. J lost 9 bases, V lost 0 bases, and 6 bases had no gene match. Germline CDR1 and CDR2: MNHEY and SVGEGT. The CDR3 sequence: CASSYSSGGQSQYF. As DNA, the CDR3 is TGTGCCAGCAGTTACTCTAGCGGGGGCCAGTCGCAGTACTTC.

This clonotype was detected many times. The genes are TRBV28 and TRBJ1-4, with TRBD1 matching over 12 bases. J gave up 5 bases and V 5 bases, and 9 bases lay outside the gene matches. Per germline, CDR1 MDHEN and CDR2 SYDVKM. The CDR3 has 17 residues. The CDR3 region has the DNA TGTGCCAGCAGTGCCCCCGGGACAGGGGGCCAAAATGAAAAACTGTTTTTT. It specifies CASSAPGTGGQNEKLFF.

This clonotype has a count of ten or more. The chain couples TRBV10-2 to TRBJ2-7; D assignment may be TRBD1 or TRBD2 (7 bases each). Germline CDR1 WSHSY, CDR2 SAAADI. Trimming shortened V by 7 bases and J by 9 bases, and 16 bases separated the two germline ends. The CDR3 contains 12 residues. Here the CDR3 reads CASTTGRGPQYF. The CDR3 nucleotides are TGCGCCAGCACGACAGGGAGGGGGCCGCAGTACTTC.

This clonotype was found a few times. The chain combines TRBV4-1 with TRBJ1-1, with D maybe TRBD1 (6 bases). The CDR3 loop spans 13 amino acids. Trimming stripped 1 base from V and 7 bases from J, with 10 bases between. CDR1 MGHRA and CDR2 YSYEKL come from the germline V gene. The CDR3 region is CASSQGLTGEAFF. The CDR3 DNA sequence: TGCGCCAGCAGCCAAGGACTGACAGGTGAAGCTTTCTTT.

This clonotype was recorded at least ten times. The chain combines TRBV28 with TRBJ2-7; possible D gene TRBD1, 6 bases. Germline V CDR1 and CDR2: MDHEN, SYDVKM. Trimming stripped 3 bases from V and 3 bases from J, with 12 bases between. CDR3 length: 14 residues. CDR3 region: CASSLAGQLYEQYF. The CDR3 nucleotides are TGTGCCAGCAGTTTGGCCGGACAGCTCTACGAGCAGTACTTC.

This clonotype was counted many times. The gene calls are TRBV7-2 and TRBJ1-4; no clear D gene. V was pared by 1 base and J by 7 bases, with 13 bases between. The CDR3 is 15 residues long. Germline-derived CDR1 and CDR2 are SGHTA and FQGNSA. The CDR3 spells CASSLGGGWGEKLFF. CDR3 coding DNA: TGTGCCAGCAGCTTAGGCGGCGGATGGGGTGAAAAACTGTTTTTT.

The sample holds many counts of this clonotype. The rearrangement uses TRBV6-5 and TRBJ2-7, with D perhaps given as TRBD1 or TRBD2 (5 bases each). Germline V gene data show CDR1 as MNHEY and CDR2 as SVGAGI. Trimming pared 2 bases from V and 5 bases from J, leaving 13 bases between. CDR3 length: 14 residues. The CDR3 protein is CASSYERGRNEQYF. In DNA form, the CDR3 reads TGTGCCAGCAGTTACGAGAGGGGCCGCAACGAGCAGTACTTC.

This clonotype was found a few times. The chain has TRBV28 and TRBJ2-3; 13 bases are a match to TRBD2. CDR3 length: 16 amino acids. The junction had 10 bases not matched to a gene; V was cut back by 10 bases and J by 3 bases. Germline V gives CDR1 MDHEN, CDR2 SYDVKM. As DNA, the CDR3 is TGTGCCACCGGACTAGCGGGAGATCCCTTGACAGATACGCAGTATTTT. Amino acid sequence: CATGLAGDPLTDTQYF.

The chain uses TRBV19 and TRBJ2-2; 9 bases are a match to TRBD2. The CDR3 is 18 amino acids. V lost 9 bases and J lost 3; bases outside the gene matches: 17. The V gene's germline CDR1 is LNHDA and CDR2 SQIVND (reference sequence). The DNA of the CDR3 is TGTGCCAGCACCGAGGGACTAGCCCTCGAGGGGGACACCGGGGAGCTGTTTTTT. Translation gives CASTEGLALEGDTGELFF.

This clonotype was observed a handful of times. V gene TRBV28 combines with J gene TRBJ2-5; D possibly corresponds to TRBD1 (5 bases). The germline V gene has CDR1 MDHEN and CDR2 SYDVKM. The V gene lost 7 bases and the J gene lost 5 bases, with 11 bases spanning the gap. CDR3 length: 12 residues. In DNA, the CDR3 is TGTGCCAGCAATGGGGCCGGCGAGACCCAGTACTTC. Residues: CASNGAGETQYF.

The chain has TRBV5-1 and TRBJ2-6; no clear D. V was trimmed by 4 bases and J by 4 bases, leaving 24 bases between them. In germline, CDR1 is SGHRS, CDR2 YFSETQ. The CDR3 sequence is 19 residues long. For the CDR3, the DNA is TGCGCCAGCAGCCTAACATCCCCCGGGCGAGGTGGGGGGGCCAACGTCCTGACTTTC. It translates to CASSLTSPGRGGGANVLTF.

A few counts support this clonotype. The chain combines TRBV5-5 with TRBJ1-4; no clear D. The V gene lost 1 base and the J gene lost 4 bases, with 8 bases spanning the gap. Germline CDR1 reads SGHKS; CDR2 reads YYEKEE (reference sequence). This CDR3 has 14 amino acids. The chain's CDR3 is CASSLSSFNEKLFF. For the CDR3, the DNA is TGTGCCAGCAGCTTGTCCAGCTTTAATGAAAAACTGTTTTTT.

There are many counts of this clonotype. The CDR3 region is CASSEYGRDTGELFF. For the CDR3, the DNA is TGTGCCAGCAGTGAATACGGCAGGGACACCGGGGAGCTGTTTTTT. V is TRBV2 and J is TRBJ2-2, with D possibly matching TRBD1 (5 bases). This CDR3 has 15 residues. Trimming took off 2 bases at V and 3 bases at J, with 10 bases between the two ends. CDR1 SNHLY and CDR2 FYNNEI come from the germline V gene.

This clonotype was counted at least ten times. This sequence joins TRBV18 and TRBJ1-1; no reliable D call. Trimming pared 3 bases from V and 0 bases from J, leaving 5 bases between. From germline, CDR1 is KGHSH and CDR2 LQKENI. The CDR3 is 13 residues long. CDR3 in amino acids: CASSPVMNTEAFF. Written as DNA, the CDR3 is TGTGCCAGCTCACCGGTCATGAACACTGAAGCTTTCTTT.

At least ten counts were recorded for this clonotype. The DNA of the CDR3 is TGTGCCAGCAGTGAAGCGTGGGGGGGTGGCTACACCTTC. Its protein product is CASSEAWGGGYTF. The gene calls are TRBV6-1 and TRBJ1-2, with D perhaps TRBD1 (5 bases). Trimming cost V 0 bases and J 7 bases, with 9 bases left between them. The length of the CDR3 is 13 residues. Germline-derived CDR1 and CDR2 are MNHNS and SASEGT.